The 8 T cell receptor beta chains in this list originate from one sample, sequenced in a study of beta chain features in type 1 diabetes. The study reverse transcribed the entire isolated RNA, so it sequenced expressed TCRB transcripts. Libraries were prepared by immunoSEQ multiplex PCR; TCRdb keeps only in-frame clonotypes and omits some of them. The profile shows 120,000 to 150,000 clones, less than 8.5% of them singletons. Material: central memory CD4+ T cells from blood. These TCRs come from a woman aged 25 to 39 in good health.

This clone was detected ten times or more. The CDR3 reads CSVTDRITDTQYF. In DNA, the CDR3 is TGCAGCGTTACTGACAGGATCACAGATACGCAGTATTTT. The genes are TRBV29-1 and TRBJ2-3; D is possibly TRBD1 (6 bases). This CDR3 is built from 13 residues. V was pared by 5 bases and J by 2 bases, with 11 bases between. CDR1 and CDR2 from the germline V gene are SQVTM and ANQGSEA.

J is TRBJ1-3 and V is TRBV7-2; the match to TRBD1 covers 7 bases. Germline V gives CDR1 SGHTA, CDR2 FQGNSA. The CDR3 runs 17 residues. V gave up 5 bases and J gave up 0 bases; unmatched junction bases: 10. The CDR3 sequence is CASSQLQSGGSGNTIYF. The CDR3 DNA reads TGTGCCAGCAGCCAACTACAGTCAGGGGGCTCTGGAAACACCATATATTTT.

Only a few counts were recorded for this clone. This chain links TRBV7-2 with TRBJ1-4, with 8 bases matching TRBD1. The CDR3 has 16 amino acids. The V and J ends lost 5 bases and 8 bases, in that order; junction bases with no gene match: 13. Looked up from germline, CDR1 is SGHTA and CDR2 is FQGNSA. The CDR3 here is CASSQRSQGEGEKLFF. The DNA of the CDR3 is TGTGCCAGCAGCCAACGATCACAGGGGGAAGGGGAAAAACTGTTTTTT.

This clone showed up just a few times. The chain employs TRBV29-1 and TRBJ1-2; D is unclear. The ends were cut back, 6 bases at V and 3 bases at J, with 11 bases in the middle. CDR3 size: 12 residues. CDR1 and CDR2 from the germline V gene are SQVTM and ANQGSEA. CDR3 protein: CSVQRRDYGYTF. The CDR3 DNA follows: TGCAGCGTCCAACGACGGGACTATGGCTACACCTTC.

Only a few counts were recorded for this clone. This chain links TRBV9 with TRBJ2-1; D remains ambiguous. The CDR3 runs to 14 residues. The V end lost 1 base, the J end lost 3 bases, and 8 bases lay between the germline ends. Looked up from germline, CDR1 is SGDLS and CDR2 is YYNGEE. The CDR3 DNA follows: TGTGCCAGCAGCGTACGACACAGCTACAATGAGCAGTTCTTC. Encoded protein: CASSVRHSYNEQFF.

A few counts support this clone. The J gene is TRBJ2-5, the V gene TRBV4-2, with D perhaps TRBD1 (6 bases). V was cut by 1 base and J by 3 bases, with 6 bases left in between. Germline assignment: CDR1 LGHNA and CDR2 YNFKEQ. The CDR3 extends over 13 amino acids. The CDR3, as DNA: TGTGCCAGCAGCCAAGCAGGGGAAGAGACCCAGTACTTC. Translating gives CASSQAGEETQYF.

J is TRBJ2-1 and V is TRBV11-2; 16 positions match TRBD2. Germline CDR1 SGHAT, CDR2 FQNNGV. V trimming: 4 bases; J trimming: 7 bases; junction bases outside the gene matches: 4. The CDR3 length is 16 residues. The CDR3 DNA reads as TGTGCCAGCAGCTCGGGACTAGCGGGAGGGTCAAATGAGCAGTTCTTC. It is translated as CASSSGLAGGSNEQFF.

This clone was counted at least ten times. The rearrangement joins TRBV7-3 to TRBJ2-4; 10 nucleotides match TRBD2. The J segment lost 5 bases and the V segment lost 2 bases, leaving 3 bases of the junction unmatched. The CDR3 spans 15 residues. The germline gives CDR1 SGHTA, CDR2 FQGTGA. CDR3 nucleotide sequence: TGTGCCAGCAGCTTAGGAGCGGGAGGGGAAAACATTCAGTACTTC. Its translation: CASSLGAGGENIQYF. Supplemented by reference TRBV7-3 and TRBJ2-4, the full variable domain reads GAGVSQTPSNKVTEKGKYVELRCDPISGHTALYWYRQSLGQGPEFLIYFQGTGAADDSGLPNDRFFAVRPEGSVSTLKIQRTERGDSAVYLCASSLGAGGENIQYFGAGTRLSVL.